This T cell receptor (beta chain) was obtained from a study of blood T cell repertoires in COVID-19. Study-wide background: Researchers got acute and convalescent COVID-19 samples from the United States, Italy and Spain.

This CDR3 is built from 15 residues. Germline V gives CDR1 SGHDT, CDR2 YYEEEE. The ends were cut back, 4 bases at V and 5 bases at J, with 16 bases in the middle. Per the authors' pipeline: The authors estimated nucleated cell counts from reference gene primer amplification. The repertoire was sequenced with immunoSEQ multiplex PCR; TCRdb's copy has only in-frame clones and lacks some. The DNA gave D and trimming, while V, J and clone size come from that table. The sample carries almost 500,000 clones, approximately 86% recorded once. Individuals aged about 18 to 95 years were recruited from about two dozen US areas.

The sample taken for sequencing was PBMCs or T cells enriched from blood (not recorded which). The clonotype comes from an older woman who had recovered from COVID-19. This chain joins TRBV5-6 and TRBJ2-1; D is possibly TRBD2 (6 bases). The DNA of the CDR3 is TGTGCCAGCAGCACCTGGGGTGGGGGGAACAATGAGCAGTTCTTC. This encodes CASSTWGGGNNEQFF.